Presented here are 27 T cell receptor beta chains from one specimen sequenced in a study of post-analysis software for immune sequencing data. Broader study findings: Comparison of patients with controls showed 5 or 6 TRBV segments more frequent in patients, TRBV5-6, TRBV5-1 and TRBV20-1 among them.

The antigens for these receptors are not known. Unique molecular identifiers were present in the TCR beta cDNA libraries. One entry per CDR3 protein results from TCRdb running MiXCR on the PCR reads. The table has almost 700,000 distinct CDR3 sequences, around 60% seen once; the top ten hold about 11%. Sequenced material: blood. These receptors all stem from a girl under 10 years old with multiple sclerosis.

In its sample, this clonotype was seen a few times. The rearrangement links TRBV5-1 to TRBJ2-7; no firm D call. The end of the DNA is better explained by TRBJ2-5, so the J call may be wrong. The germline gives CDR1 SGHRS, CDR2 YFSETQ. The CDR3 runs 12 residues. This CDR3 reads CASSLEVGTQYF. The CDR3 bases are TGCGCCAGCAGCTTGGAGGTTGGGACCCAGTACTTC.

The chain couples TRBV10-3 to TRBJ1-2; D is possibly TRBD1 (5 bases). The germline gives CDR1 ENHRY, CDR2 SYGVKD. The CDR3 length is 14 residues. The V and J ends lost 3 bases and 0 bases respectively, with 8 bases between them. The CDR3 DNA reads TGTGCCATCAGTGAAGACAGAACTAACTATGGCTACACCTTC. Translating it yields CAISEDRTNYGYTF.

This chain links TRBV3-1 with TRBJ2-1, with 7 bases that match TRBD1. The CDR3 is 12 amino acids. The germline V gene encodes CDR1 LGHDT and CDR2 YNNKEL (reference sequence). The V and J ends lost 0 bases and 14 bases, in that order; junction bases with no gene match: 4. The DNA for the CDR3 is TGTGCCAGCAGCCAAGAGACAGGGTGGGAGTTCTTC. As protein: CASSQETGWEFF.

This clonotype was counted between two and nine times. This chain connects TRBV29-1 to TRBJ1-5; D gene unclear. Germline V gene lookup returns CDR1 SQVTM and CDR2 ANQGSEA. The ends were cut back, 6 bases at V and 2 bases at J, with 11 bases in the middle. CDR3 length: 13 amino acids. In DNA, the CDR3 is TGCAGCGTCACGGACGGCGGCAATCAGCCCCAGCATTTT. Protein product: CSVTDGGNQPQHF. Full variable domain (rest looked up from reference TRBV29-1 and TRBJ1-5): SAVISQKPSRDICQRGTSLTIQCQVDSQVTMMFWYRQQPGQSLTLIATANQGSEATYESGFVIDKFPISRPNLTFSTLTVSNMSPEDSSIYLCSVTDGGNQPQHFGDGTRLSIL.

This clonotype was detected only a few times. The J gene is TRBJ1-1, the V gene TRBV5-1, with D hard to call. Between the trimmed V and J ends, which lost 4 bases and 0 bases, there was a span of 10 bases. The CDR3 contains 14 residues. From germline, CDR1 is SGHRS and CDR2 YFSETQ. CDR3 DNA: TGCGCCAGCAGCGAATGGGTTATGAACACTGAAGCTTTCTTT. Translation: CASSEWVMNTEAFF. Full variable domain (rest looked up from reference TRBV5-1 and TRBJ1-1): KAGVTQTPRYLIKTRGQQVTLSCSPISGHRSVSWYQQTPGQGLQFLFEYFSETQRNKGNFPGRFSGRQFSNSRSEMNVSTLELGDSALYLCASSEWVMNTEAFFGQGTRLTVV.

The chain uses TRBV7-2 and TRBJ2-2; 9 bases line up with TRBD2. Germline V gene data show CDR1 as SGHTA and CDR2 as FQGNSA. J lost 0 bases, V lost 4 bases, and 9 bases had no gene match. The CDR3 has 18 residues. The CDR3: CASSSRPAGGANTGELFF. CDR3 in DNA: TGTGCCAGCAGCTCCCGTCCAGCGGGAGGAGCGAACACCGGGGAGCTGTTTTTT.

This chain joins TRBV12-3 or TRBV12-4 and TRBJ1-1; 12 positions match TRBD1. CDR3 length: 18 residues. After removal of 1 base from V and 4 bases from J, the junction contained 10 bases not matched to a gene. CDR3 nucleotide sequence: TGTGCCAGCAGTTTAGGGGCCGGGACAGGGGGCAGGGTCACTGAAGCTTTCTTT. Translation: CASSLGAGTGGRVTEAFF.

The V gene is TRBV6-6, the J gene TRBJ2-1; no reliable D call. The CDR3 extends over 17 amino acids. V was pared by 2 bases and J by 0 bases, with 14 bases between. Germline V lookup: CDR1 MNHNY, CDR2 SVGAGI (reference sequence). CDR3 sequence (DNA): TGTGCCAGCAGTTACGACTTCGACTGGAGCTCCTACAATGAGCAGTTCTTC. Residues: CASSYDFDWSSYNEQFF.

This clonotype was seen a few times. The genes are TRBV29-1 and TRBJ2-1, with unresolved D. The CDR3 extends over 14 amino acids. Trimming took 4 bases from V and 4 from J, leaving 14 bases between them. CDR1 is SQVTM, CDR2 ANQGSEA, per germline. CDR3 coding DNA: TGCAGCGTTGTGGGGTTTTTGGGGTACAATGAGCAGTTCTTC. Its translation is CSVVGFLGYNEQFF.

Written as DNA, the CDR3 is TGCAGCGTTGTTGGACAGGGAGGGACTGAAGCTTTCTTT. Amino acid sequence: CSVVGQGGTEAFF. V usage is TRBV29-1 and J usage is TRBJ1-1; TRBD1 aligns across 8 bases. The CDR3 runs 13 residues. Germline assignment: CDR1 SQVTM and CDR2 ANQGSEA. J lost 5 bases, V lost 4 bases, and 6 bases had no gene match. The full variable domain, in which reference TRBV29-1 and TRBJ1-1 provide the parts outside the CDR3, is SAVISQKPSRDICQRGTSLTIQCQVDSQVTMMFWYRQQPGQSLTLIATANQGSEATYESGFVIDKFPISRPNLTFSTLTVSNMSPEDSSIYLCSVVGQGGTEAFFGQGTRLTVV.

This chain uses TRBV20-1 with TRBJ1-4, with TRBD1 matching 9 bases. The length of the CDR3 is 15 residues. Germline loops: CDR1 DFQATT, CDR2 SNEGSKA (reference sequence). Losses at the gene ends were 2 bases for V and 5 bases for J; bases not matched to a gene: 6. This chain's CDR3 is CSARSSGTGNEKLFF. The CDR3, as DNA: TGCAGTGCTAGATCCTCCGGGACAGGGAATGAAAAACTGTTTTTT.

There are a few counts of this clonotype. CDR3 residues: CSALWDGSNYGYTF. For the CDR3, the DNA is TGCAGTGCGCTCTGGGACGGATCTAACTATGGCTACACCTTC. The chain combines TRBV20-1 with TRBJ1-2; the D gene is possibly TRBD1 (5 bases). Germline V gives CDR1 DFQATT, CDR2 SNEGSKA (reference sequence). V shed 6 bases and J shed 0 bases, with 14 bases lying between them. The CDR3 length is 14 residues.

The chain links TRBV7-2 to TRBJ1-2, with D possibly being TRBD1 (5 bases). The germline V gene encodes CDR1 SGHTA and CDR2 FQGNSA. The CDR3 consists of 15 residues. Trimming shortened V by 1 base and J by 3 bases, and 12 bases separated the two germline ends. CDR3 DNA: TGTGCCAGCAGCTTAGTAATCACACAGGACTATGGCTACACCTTC. This gives the protein CASSLVITQDYGYTF.

This rearrangement joins TRBV7-9 to TRBJ2-1; the D gene is possibly TRBD2 (5 bases). CDR1 SEHNR and CDR2 FQNEAQ come from the germline V gene (reference sequence). The CDR3 consists of 14 residues. V was cut by 1 base and J by 5 bases, with 9 bases left in between. Written as DNA, the CDR3 is TGTGCCAGCAGCTTAGGGACTGCCGACAATGAGCAGTTCTTC. This translates into CASSLGTADNEQFF.

The V gene is TRBV6-1, the J gene TRBJ2-1; maybe TRBD1 (6 bases). CDR3 length: 16 amino acids. Trimming pared 0 bases from V and 2 bases from J, leaving 11 bases between. Germline V CDR1 and CDR2: MNHNS, SASEGT. CDR3 DNA: TGTGCCAGCAGTGAAGCGCTCGGGGACACCTACAATGAGCAGTTCTTC. Amino acids: CASSEALGDTYNEQFF.

This clonotype was observed a single time. The genes are TRBV4-3 and TRBJ1-5; a weak D match, TRBD1 (5 bases). CDR1 and CDR2 from the germline V gene are LGHNA and YSLEER. CDR3 size: 18 residues. Trimming left V 3 bases short and J 0 bases short, with 18 bases between. The DNA for the CDR3 is TGCGCCAGCAGCCATCCCAGGGCAGGCGGCTATAGCAATCAGCCCCAGCATTTT. This codes for CASSHPRAGGYSNQPQHF.

The chain uses TRBV29-1 and TRBJ2-7; TRBD1 matches at 7 bases. CDR3 length equals 16 residues. V shed 1 base and J 4 bases; nucleotides not matched to a gene: 13. Germline assignment: CDR1 SQVTM and CDR2 ANQGSEA. CDR3 loop: CSVEGGGGRETYEQYF. CDR3 nucleotides: TGCAGCGTTGAAGGAGGGGGCGGCAGGGAGACTTACGAGCAGTACTTC.

This sequence joins TRBV12-3 or TRBV12-4 and TRBJ2-5; 11 bases are shared with TRBD1. The CDR3 has 16 amino acids. V trimming: 3 bases; J trimming: 3 bases; junction bases outside the gene matches: 6. The CDR3: CASSFWDRGDEETQYF. The CDR3 nucleotides are TGTGCCAGCAGTTTCTGGGACAGGGGGGACGAAGAGACCCAGTACTTC.

There are a few counts of this clonotype. J is TRBJ1-2 and V is TRBV29-1; D remains unclear. The germline V and J ends were trimmed by 6 bases and 0 bases, with 11 bases remaining between them. Germline V lookup: CDR1 SQVTM, CDR2 ANQGSEA. The CDR3 loop spans 13 amino acids. CDR3 in amino acids: CSVTELPNYGYTF. The CDR3 nucleotides read TGCAGCGTCACGGAGTTACCTAACTATGGCTACACCTTC.

Concerning this clonotype itself: At one boundary the junction diverges from the germline segment, which might be a read error. The gene calls are TRBV5-1 and TRBJ2-3; weak D call: TRBD2 (7 bases). Germline V lookup: CDR1 SGHRS, CDR2 YFSETQ. The CDR3 loop spans 18 amino acids. The CDR3 spells CASGLEARTQGSGNTQYF. The CDR3 coding sequence is TGCGCCAGCGGCTTGGAGGCGCGCACACAGGGAAGCGGGAATACGCAGTATTTT.

A remark on this clonotype: The missing conserved phenylalanine or tryptophan at the end of this CDR3 makes a read error likely. The rearrangement joins TRBV4-1 to TRBJ1-5, with TRBD1 matching over 8 bases. The junction had 11 bases not matched to a gene; V was cut back by 0 bases and J by 7 bases. CDR3 size: 17 residues. Germline V CDR1 and CDR2: MGHRA, YSYEKL. This CDR3 is CASSQDWPGGAGQPQHC. As DNA, the CDR3 is TGCGCCAGCAGCCAAGATTGGCCAGGGGGCGCGGGCCAGCCCCAGCATTGT.

This clonotype was recorded a few times. V usage is TRBV20-1 and J usage is TRBJ2-4; no reliable D call. Trimming cost V 8 bases and J 0 bases, with 14 bases left between them. The CDR3 is 14 amino acids. Germline V gene sequence: CDR1 DFQATT, CDR2 SNEGSKA (reference sequence). The CDR3 DNA reads TGCAGTACCAGTGGTGGAACAGCCAAAAACATTCAGTACTTC. It is translated as CSTSGGTAKNIQYF.

This clonotype was found a few times. The gene calls are TRBV29-1 and TRBJ1-1, with 8 nucleotides matching TRBD1. CDR3 length: 14 residues. The ends lost 3 bases at V and 5 bases at J; junction bases unmatched: 8. CDR1 and CDR2 (germline): SQVTM, ANQGSEA. The CDR3 is CSVEPTGVSTEAFF. CDR3 DNA sequence: TGCAGCGTTGAGCCGACAGGGGTATCAACTGAAGCTTTCTTT.

The chain uses TRBV29-1 and TRBJ2-3, with D perhaps matching TRBD1 or TRBD2 (5 bases each). The CDR3 extends over 11 amino acids. CDR1 is SQVTM and CDR2 is ANQGSEA in the germline V gene. Trimming took off 6 bases at V and 2 bases at J, with 6 bases between the two ends. CDR3 protein: CSVGTTDTQYF. In nucleotides, the CDR3 is TGCAGCGTGGGGACCACAGATACGCAGTATTTT.

J is TRBJ2-1 and V is TRBV6-2 or TRBV6-3, with 9 nucleotides matching TRBD2. With V trimmed by 0 bases and J by 6 bases, 15 bases remained unmatched. This CDR3 contains 19 residues. Germline lookup yields CDR1 MNHEY and CDR2 SVGEGT. CDR3 amino acids: CASSYSNLWVAGGPNEQFF. CDR3 nucleotide sequence: TGTGCCAGCAGTTACTCCAATCTCTGGGTGGCGGGGGGGCCCAATGAGCAGTTCTTC.

The chain recombines TRBV6-2 or TRBV6-3 with TRBJ1-1, with D possibly being TRBD1 (5 bases). V lost 8 bases and J 4 bases, leaving 17 bases between the germline ends. CDR3 length: 14 residues. Germline V gene data show CDR1 as MNHEY and CDR2 as SVGEGT. CDR3 coding DNA: TGTGCCAGCTATTGGGGCGCCGAGGTCACTGAAGCTTTCTTT. Translating gives CASYWGAEVTEAFF.

The gene calls are TRBV20-1 and TRBJ2-5, with TRBD1 as a possible D gene (7 bases). Trimming took off 2 bases at V and 1 base at J, with 8 bases between the two ends. Per the germline V gene, CDR1 is DFQATT and CDR2 is SNEGSKA (reference sequence). This CDR3 is 13 amino acids long. The CDR3 loop is CSARQGGQETQYF. In DNA, the CDR3 is TGCAGTGCTAGACAGGGGGGCCAAGAGACCCAGTACTTC.